The rows below give T cell receptor beta chains drawn from one sample of a study of early T cells in non-severe SARS-CoV-2 infection. TCRdb reprocessed the 5' RACE reads with MiXCR, giving one entry per CDR3 protein. The table lists about 23,000 distinct CDR3 sequences, approximately 5% of them singletons. The sequencing input was whole blood. These receptors came from an adult who was a healthcare worker with PCR-confirmed SARS-CoV-2 infection or an uninfected control (not recorded which). Each CDR3 is given with its conserved first and last residue. A D gene is named only where the DNA matches it firmly. Some rows mark clone size as missing; the rest say once, few, many or name a class of expanded clone.

many	TRBV6-5	TRBD2	TRBJ2-3	TGTGCCAGCAGTGGCAGCGGGGGCTCCGCAGATACGCAGTATTTT	CASSGSGGSADTQYF
-	TRBV12-5	-	TRBJ1-1	TGTGCTAGTGGTATCGACCAGGGTACAGAAGCTTTCTTT	CASGIDQGTEAFF
few	TRBV5-5	TRBD1	TRBJ1-5	TGTGCCAGCAGCTTTGGGGACAGTCCCAATCAGCCCCAGCATTTT	CASSFGDSPNQPQHF
few	TRBV5-6	-	TRBJ2-7	TGTGCCAGCAGCTTATTTGGGTACGAGCAGTACTTC	CASSLFGYEQYF
many	TRBV29-1	-	TRBJ1-1	TGCAGCGTAACTCCATCCGGCGGAGCAAACTTGAACACTGAAGCTTTCTTT	CSVTPSGGANLNTEAFF
many	TRBV18	-	TRBJ2-6	TGTGCCAGCTCACCCACAGGAACTATCTCTGGGGCCAACGTCCTGACTTTC	CASSPTGTISGANVLTF
-	TRBV29-1	TRBD1	TRBJ1-1	TGCAGCGTTGGACAGGGCGCCAATGTGGCTTTCTTT	CSVGQGANVAFF
many	TRBV7-6	TRBD2	TRBJ2-1	TGTGCCAGCAGCTTATGGGTAGCGGGGGCCAATGAGCAGTTCTTC	CASSLWVAGANEQFF
-	TRBV30	-	TRBJ1-2	TGTGCCTGGGAACTACGGGACTATGGCTACACCTTC	CAWELRDYGYTF
many	TRBV12-3/TRBV12-4	TRBD1	TRBJ2-3	TGTGCCAGCAGCCCGACAGGGAGAGGAACCGCAGATACGCAGTATTTT	CASSPTGRGTADTQYF